The table lists the clone carrying this T cell receptor (beta chain) with a few counts. The sample belongs to a study of T cells after yellow fever vaccination. TCRdb re-analysed the 5' RACE reads in MiXCR, keeping a single row per CDR3 protein. The sample records some 120,000 distinct CDR3 sequences, approximately 16% being singletons. V lost 3 bases and J lost 2; bases outside the gene matches: 8. CDR3 size: 18 residues. The germline gives CDR1 LGHNA, CDR2 YSLEER. V usage is TRBV4-3 and J usage is TRBJ2-6; 9 bases fit TRBD1. Source: CD8+ T cells sorted from PBMCs, taken 5 days after the yellow fever booster vaccination. This clonotype was obtained from a man younger than 35 who received the YFV17D yellow fever vaccine. Here the CDR3 DNA reads TGCGCCAGCAGCCAGATGGGGACAGGGTATACTGGGGCCAACGTCCTGACTTTC. It yields the protein CASSQMGTGYTGANVLTF.